These 29 T cell receptor beta chains were sequenced from one sample in a study of blood T cell dynamics during melanoma immunotherapy (dated by TCRdb to 2020 to 2021). Receptors were amplified or captured by the immunoSEQ multiplex PCR assay. In its TCRdb copy, this immuneACCESS table keeps in-frame sequences only and misses some clones. Where compared with another copy, unresolved V genes explain less than half of these, and the others have no known cause. The sample table shows over 5,500 clones, and around 80% are seen once. The ten largest clones capture roughly 29% of the sample. Interpreted using the paper, the time point label stands for: pre-treatment baseline. The sequencing here drew on blood, taken from a patient treated with checkpoint blockade. The receptors derive from a human donor with melanoma.

The chain uses TRBV18 and TRBJ1-5, with D maybe TRBD1 (6 bases). Germline V gene data show CDR1 as KGHSH and CDR2 as LQKENI. V gave up 4 bases and J gave up 6 bases, with 16 bases separating them. The CDR3 runs 15 residues. The CDR3 DNA reads TGTGCCAGCTCACTGAGGACAGAGGCAAGTCAGCCCCAGCATTTT. It encodes CASSLRTEASQPQHF.

This chain links TRBV19 with TRBJ2-5; TRBD2 aligns across 13 bases. This CDR3 comprises 17 residues. CDR1 and CDR2 from the germline V gene are LNHDA and SQIVND (reference sequence). V was clipped by 4 bases and J by 1 base; unmatched bases: 6. The CDR3 DNA reads TGTGCCAGTAGTAAACTAGCGGGAGGGCTTTTCCAAGAGACCCAGTACTTC. Translating it yields CASSKLAGGLFQETQYF.

J is TRBJ2-1 and V is TRBV2; 8 positions match TRBD2. The germline gives CDR1 SNHLY, CDR2 FYNNEI. The CDR3 consists of 15 residues. Unmatched junction bases numbered 7, after V lost 0 bases and J lost 9 bases. CDR3 nucleotide sequence: TGTGCCAGCAGTGAAGCCCCGGGGGGGCTTGGTGAGCAGTTCTTC. It specifies CASSEAPGGLGEQFF.

This clone was detected a few times. The rearrangement links TRBV10-2 to TRBJ2-2; TRBD2 matches at 8 bases. Losses at the gene ends were 11 bases for V and 2 bases for J; bases not matched to a gene: 7. The CDR3 is 14 amino acids. From germline, CDR1 is WSHSY and CDR2 SAAADI. CDR3 sequence: CAGTSGRNTGELFF. As DNA, the CDR3 is TGCGCCGGTACTAGCGGCCGAAACACCGGGGAGCTGTTTTTT.

This chain uses TRBV29-1 with TRBJ2-5; 10 bases are a match to TRBD1. CDR1 and CDR2 (germline): SQVTM, ANQGSEA. Unmatched junction bases numbered 2, after V lost 6 bases and J lost 4 bases. CDR3 length equals 12 residues. The DNA of the CDR3 is TGCAGCGTCCGGACAGGGGGAGAGACCCAGTACTTC. Translated: CSVRTGGETQYF.

The gene calls are TRBV6-6 and TRBJ2-7; 8 nucleotides agree with TRBD1. J was trimmed by 5 bases and V by 7 bases; bases with no gene match: 10. There are 14 residues in the CDR3. The germline gives CDR1 MNHNY, CDR2 SVGAGI (reference sequence). The CDR3 nucleotides are TGTGCCAGCACCGGGGCAGGGGGCAAGGACGAGCAGTACTTC. Protein product: CASTGAGGKDEQYF.

This chain links TRBV2 with TRBJ2-7; 7 bases agree with TRBD2. The V segment lost 4 bases and the J segment 2 bases; nucleotides outside the gene matches: 14. Germline-derived CDR1 and CDR2 are SNHLY and FYNNEI. This CDR3 has 17 residues. The CDR3 DNA sequence: TGTGCCAGCAGTGCTGGCCCCCCGGGACTACGCACCTACGAGCAGTACTTC. It encodes CASSAGPPGLRTYEQYF.

This rearrangement joins TRBV29-1 to TRBJ1-3; tentative D call: TRBD1 (5 bases). The germline CDR1 and CDR2 sequences are SQVTM and ANQGSEA. CDR3 length: 14 residues. The V end was cut by 4 bases, the J end by 0 bases, with 10 bases between. In nucleotides, the CDR3 is TGCAGCGTTGCGGAGACAGCCTCTGGAAACACCATATATTTT. Residues: CSVAETASGNTIYF.

This clone has more than one count but fewer than ten. The rearrangement joins TRBV5-4 to TRBJ1-2; D is ambiguous. Germline V gene sequence: CDR1 SGHNT, CDR2 YYREEE (reference sequence). CDR3 length equals 14 residues. V lost 3 bases to trimming and J lost 0 bases, with 9 bases between them. CDR3 bases: TGTGCCAGCAGCTCCTACGGAGCTAACTATGGCTACACCTTC. As protein: CASSSYGANYGYTF.

The V gene is TRBV19, the J gene TRBJ1-5; 8 bases agree with TRBD1. The junction had 11 bases not matched to a gene; V was cut back by 5 bases and J by 8 bases. Germline values: CDR1 LNHDA, CDR2 SQIVND (reference sequence). The CDR3 length is 15 residues. The CDR3, as DNA: TGTGCCAGTAGTCTACAGGGGGGCTTAAGGGAGCCCCAGCATTTT. Protein: CASSLQGGLREPQHF.

The chain is built from TRBV7-3 and TRBJ2-1, with 10 bases lining up with TRBD2. Germline CDR1 reads SGHTA; CDR2 reads FQGTGA. The CDR3 has 15 amino acids. The V segment lost 11 bases and the J segment 6 bases; nucleotides outside the gene matches: 13. The DNA of the CDR3 is TGTGCCGCCCCTAGAGCGGGAGGGCCTTTCAATGAGCAGTTCTTC. It translates to CAAPRAGGPFNEQFF.

J is TRBJ2-7 and V is TRBV7-9; 8 bases map to TRBD2. The V and J ends lost 1 base and 4 bases, in that order; junction bases with no gene match: 6. This CDR3 comprises 15 residues. The germline V gene has CDR1 SEHNR and CDR2 FQNEAQ (reference sequence). The CDR3 sequence: CASSLDSRGRYEQYF. In nucleotides, the CDR3 is TGTGCCAGCAGCTTAGATTCGCGCGGGAGGTACGAGCAGTACTTC. The full variable domain, rest sourced from reference TRBV7-9 and TRBJ2-7, is DTGVSQNPRHKITKRGQNVTFRCDPISEHNRLYWYRQTLGQGPEFLTYFQNEAQLEKSRLLSDRFSAERPKGSFSTLEIQRTEQGDSAMYLCASSLDSRGRYEQYFGPGTRLTVT.

The chain is built from TRBV11-2 and TRBJ1-4; 8 bases are shared with TRBD1. The J segment lost 4 bases and the V segment lost 3 bases, leaving 4 bases of the junction unmatched. This CDR3 is built from 15 residues. Germline CDR1 and CDR2: SGHAT and FQNNGV. The CDR3 here is CASSFYRGDNEKLFF. As DNA, the CDR3 is TGTGCCAGCAGCTTCTACAGGGGGGATAATGAAAAACTGTTTTTT.

The V gene is TRBV6-1, the J gene TRBJ2-3; 9 bases align to TRBD2. V lost 6 bases and J lost 5; bases outside the gene matches: 6. Germline CDR1 reads MNHNS; CDR2 reads SASEGT. CDR3 length: 14 residues. The CDR3 here is CASSNSGSGDTQYF. The CDR3 DNA follows: TGTGCCAGCAGCAATAGCGGGAGTGGAGATACGCAGTATTTT.

The V gene is TRBV27, the J gene TRBJ1-1, with 7 bases that match TRBD1. The CDR3 length is 14 residues. Germline V gene sequence: CDR1 MNHEY, CDR2 SMNVEV (reference sequence). V shed 6 bases and J 6 bases; nucleotides not matched to a gene: 10. The CDR3 bases are TGTGCCAGCAGCCAAATCAGGGGGAGGGCTGAAGCTTTCTTT. Translation: CASSQIRGRAEAFF.

This sequence joins TRBV10-3 and TRBJ2-3, with 10 positions matching TRBD2. The CDR3 length is 16 residues. V trimming: 0 bases; J trimming: 2 bases; junction bases outside the gene matches: 2. Germline assignment: CDR1 ENHRY and CDR2 SYGVKD. The CDR3 region has the DNA TGTGCCATCAGTGAGTCGAGCGGGGGGGACACAGATACGCAGTATTTT. It yields the protein CAISESSGGDTDTQYF.

This rearrangement joins TRBV9 to TRBJ2-3; 14 bases map to TRBD2. Germline lookup yields CDR1 SGDLS and CDR2 YYNGEE. Trimming took 4 bases from V and 4 from J; bases not matched to a gene: 5. The CDR3 consists of 16 residues. The CDR3 is CASSLRTSGGPDTQYF. Written as DNA, the CDR3 is TGTGCCAGCAGCTTACGGACTAGCGGGGGGCCAGATACGCAGTATTTT.

The genes are TRBV15 and TRBJ1-5; D is perhaps TRBD1 (5 bases). The V gene's germline CDR1 is LNHNV and CDR2 YYDKDF (reference sequence). The CDR3 runs to 16 residues. The V gene lost 0 bases and the J gene lost 9 bases, with 18 bases spanning the gap. CDR3 in amino acids: CATSRDAGTPYWPQHF. DNA of the CDR3: TGTGCCACCAGCAGAGATGCCGGGACCCCCTATTGGCCCCAGCATTTT.

The genes are TRBV19 and TRBJ2-1; 10 bases match TRBD2. This CDR3 comprises 15 residues. V dropped 4 bases and J dropped 7; count of bases not matched to a gene: 7. Germline CDR1 and CDR2: LNHDA and SQIVND (reference sequence). CDR3: CASSRGLAGENEQFF. The CDR3 coding sequence is TGTGCCAGTAGTAGGGGTCTAGCGGGAGAGAATGAGCAGTTCTTC.

The rearrangement uses TRBV19 and TRBJ2-5; 7 bases are a match to TRBD2. The J segment lost 4 bases and the V segment lost 3 bases, leaving 11 bases of the junction unmatched. CDR3 length: 16 amino acids. Per germline, CDR1 LNHDA and CDR2 SQIVND (reference sequence). As DNA, the CDR3 is TGTGCCAGTAGTATGGCTGCTAGCGGAGGCGGAGAGACCCAGTACTTC. This encodes CASSMAASGGGETQYF.

This chain links TRBV5-1 with TRBJ1-2; tentative D call: TRBD1 (5 bases). Per the germline V gene, CDR1 is SGHRS and CDR2 is YFSETQ. The V end lost 3 bases, the J end lost 5 bases, and 17 bases lay between the germline ends. CDR3 size: 15 residues. DNA of the CDR3: TGCGCCAGCAGCTCGGAGGGGTCTGCTCGGTATGGCTACACCTTC. Its translation is CASSSEGSARYGYTF.

The chain employs TRBV5-1 and TRBJ2-3, with 7 bases lining up with TRBD2. Germline CDR1 is SGHRS and CDR2 is YFSETQ. V lost 0 bases and J lost 2; bases outside the gene matches: 3. The CDR3 is 15 amino acids. CDR3 DNA: TGCGCCAGCAGCTTGGTGGGGGGGATCACAGATACGCAGTATTTT. Its translation: CASSLVGGITDTQYF.

This clone has only one observation. The rearrangement links TRBV11-2 to TRBJ2-5; TRBD1 matches at 8 bases. J was trimmed by 2 bases and V by 5 bases; bases with no gene match: 4. Germline CDR1 and CDR2: SGHAT and FQNNGV. This CDR3 spans 14 amino acids. CDR3 in amino acids: CASSPRTGQETQYF. The CDR3 nucleotides read TGTGCCAGCAGCCCCCGGACAGGGCAAGAGACCCAGTACTTC.

This chain uses TRBV4-1 with TRBJ1-1, with D perhaps matching TRBD1 (5 bases). This CDR3 spans 16 amino acids. Germline-derived CDR1 and CDR2 are MGHRA and YSYEKL. V shed 3 bases and J shed 5 bases, with 19 bases lying between them. CDR3 amino acids: CASSHPFRVKDTEAFF. In DNA, the CDR3 is TGCGCCAGCAGCCACCCCTTCAGGGTGAAGGATACTGAAGCTTTCTTT.

In its sample, this clone was seen once. The gene calls are TRBV5-8 and TRBJ2-2, with D possibly TRBD1 on 7 matching bases. There are 15 residues in the CDR3. Germline CDR1 reads SGHTS; CDR2 reads YDEGEE. The ends were cut back, 2 bases at V and 3 bases at J, with 11 bases in the middle. Here the CDR3 DNA reads TGTGCCAGCAGCTTCAGGGGGGCCGACACCGGGGAGCTGTTTTTT. Protein sequence: CASSFRGADTGELFF.

This sequence joins TRBV5-6 and TRBJ1-1; D is possibly TRBD1 (5 bases). CDR1 is SGHDT, CDR2 YYEEEE, per germline. This CDR3 comprises 15 residues. The V gene lost 1 base and the J gene lost 5 bases, with 15 bases spanning the gap. CDR3 residues: CASSLKGVRGTEAFF. CDR3 DNA sequence: TGTGCCAGCAGCTTGAAAGGGGTAAGAGGAACTGAAGCTTTCTTT.

This sequence joins TRBV5-1 and TRBJ2-7; D not resolved. Trimming took 7 bases from V and 0 from J, leaving 14 bases between them. CDR1 and CDR2 from the germline V gene are SGHRS and YFSETQ. The CDR3 runs 14 residues. The CDR3 sequence: CASAVWHPSYEQYF. The CDR3 DNA reads as TGCGCCAGCGCCGTTTGGCACCCCTCCTACGAGCAGTACTTC. Together with reference TRBV5-1 and TRBJ2-7, the CDR3 gives the full variable domain: KAGVTQTPRYLIKTRGQQVTLSCSPISGHRSVSWYQQTPGQGLQFLFEYFSETQRNKGNFPGRFSGRQFSNSRSEMNVSTLELGDSALYLCASAVWHPSYEQYFGPGTRLTVT.

This clone came up once. V is TRBV7-8 and J is TRBJ1-1; possible D gene TRBD1, 5 bases. V gave up 5 bases and J gave up 2 bases, with 9 bases separating them. CDR1 and CDR2 (germline): SGHVS, FQNEAQ. This CDR3 spans 13 amino acids. CDR3 in amino acids: CASSGQGNTEAFF. In DNA form, the CDR3 reads TGTGCCAGCAGCGGCCAGGGTAACACTGAAGCTTTCTTT.

The J gene is TRBJ2-7, the V gene TRBV6-1; D is ambiguous. V was pared by 10 bases and J by 1 base, with 17 bases between. The CDR3 is made up of 14 amino acids. In germline, CDR1 is MNHNS, CDR2 SASEGT. CDR3 loop: CATEGSRQSYEQYF. In DNA, the CDR3 is TGTGCCACTGAAGGCAGTCGACAATCCTACGAGCAGTACTTC.